This TCR beta chain appears in the sequencing data of a study of T cell clonality in common variable immunodeficiency. Overall study findings and caveats: Shared TCRbeta clones were fewer between CVID subjects than controls.

Libraries were prepared by immunoSEQ multiplex PCR; TCRdb keeps only in-frame clonotypes and omits some of them. The sample yields approximately 81,000 clones, without any singletons. Donors gave roughly 5 to 8 ml heparinized peripheral whole blood. Germline lookup yields CDR1 LNHDA and CDR2 SQIVND (reference sequence). This CDR3 spans 12 amino acids. V was clipped by 5 bases and J by 7 bases, with 9 bases between them. This clone was recorded many times. What it binds is unknown. The read terminates 3 residues ahead of where the CDR3 ends, so the germline J gene completes it. The rearrangement joins TRBV19 to TRBJ2-1; the D is unclear. Specimen: peripheral blood mononuclear cells. The source of this sequence is a person aged 18 to 75 in good health. Incomplete CDR3 DNA: TGTGCCAGTAGTCGTATTGCGAATGAG. This encodes CASSRIANE. The entire CDR3 reads CASSRIANEQFF.